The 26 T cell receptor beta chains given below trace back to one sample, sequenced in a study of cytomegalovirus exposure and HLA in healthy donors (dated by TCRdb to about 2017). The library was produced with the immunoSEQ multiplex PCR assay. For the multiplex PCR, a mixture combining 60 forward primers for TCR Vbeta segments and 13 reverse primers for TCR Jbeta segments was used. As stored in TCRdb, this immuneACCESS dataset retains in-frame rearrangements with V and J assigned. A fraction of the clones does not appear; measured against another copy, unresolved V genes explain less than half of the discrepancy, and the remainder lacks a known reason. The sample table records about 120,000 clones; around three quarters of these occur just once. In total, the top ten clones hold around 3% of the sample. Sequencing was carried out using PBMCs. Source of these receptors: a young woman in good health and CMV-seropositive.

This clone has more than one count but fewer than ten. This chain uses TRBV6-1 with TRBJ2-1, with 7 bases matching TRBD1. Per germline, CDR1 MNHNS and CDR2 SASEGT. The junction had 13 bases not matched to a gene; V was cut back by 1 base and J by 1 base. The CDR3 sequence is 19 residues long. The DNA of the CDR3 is TGTGCCAGCAGTGAAGGAGGTCAGGGGGTTAGGGGTTCCTACAATGAGCAGTTCTTC. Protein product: CASSEGGQGVRGSYNEQFF.

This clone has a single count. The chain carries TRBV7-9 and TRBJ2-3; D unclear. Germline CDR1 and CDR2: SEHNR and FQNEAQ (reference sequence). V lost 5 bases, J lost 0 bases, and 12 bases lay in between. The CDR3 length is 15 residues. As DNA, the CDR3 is TGTGCCAGCAGCCCCGGGTTATCTAGCACAGATACGCAGTATTTT. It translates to CASSPGLSSTDTQYF.

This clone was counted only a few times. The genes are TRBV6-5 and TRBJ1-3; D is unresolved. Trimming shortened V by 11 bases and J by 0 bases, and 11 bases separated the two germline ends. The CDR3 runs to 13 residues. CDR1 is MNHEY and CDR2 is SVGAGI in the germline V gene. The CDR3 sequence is CASRRLSGNTIYF. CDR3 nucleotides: TGTGCCTCGCGGCGTCTCTCTGGAAACACCATATATTTT.

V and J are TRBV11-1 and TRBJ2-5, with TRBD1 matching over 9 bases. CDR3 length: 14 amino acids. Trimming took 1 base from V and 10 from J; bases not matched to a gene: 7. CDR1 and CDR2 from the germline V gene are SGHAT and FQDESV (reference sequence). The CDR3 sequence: CASSLGTGAVGQYF. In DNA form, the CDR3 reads TGTGCCAGCAGCTTAGGGACAGGGGCGGTTGGCCAGTACTTC.

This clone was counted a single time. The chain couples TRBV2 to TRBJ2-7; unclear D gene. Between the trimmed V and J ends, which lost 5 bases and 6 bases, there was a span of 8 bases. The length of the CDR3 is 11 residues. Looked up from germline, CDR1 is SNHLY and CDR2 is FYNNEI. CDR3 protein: CASSPIGEQYF. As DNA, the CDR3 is TGTGCCAGCAGTCCTATCGGCGAGCAGTACTTC.

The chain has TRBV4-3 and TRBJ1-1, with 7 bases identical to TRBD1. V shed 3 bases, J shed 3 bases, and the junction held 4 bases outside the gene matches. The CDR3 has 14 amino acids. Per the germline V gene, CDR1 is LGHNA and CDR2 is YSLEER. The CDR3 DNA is TGCGCCAGCAGCCAGAGGACAGGCGACACTGAAGCTTTCTTT. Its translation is CASSQRTGDTEAFF.

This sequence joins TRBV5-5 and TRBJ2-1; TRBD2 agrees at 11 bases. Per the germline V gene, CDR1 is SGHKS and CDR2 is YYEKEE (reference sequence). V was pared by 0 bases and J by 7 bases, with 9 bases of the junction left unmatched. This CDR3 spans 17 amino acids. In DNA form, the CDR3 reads TGTGCCAGCAGCTTGGGTATTAGCGGGGGGGCAGAAAATGAGCAGTTCTTC. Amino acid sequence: CASSLGISGGAENEQFF.

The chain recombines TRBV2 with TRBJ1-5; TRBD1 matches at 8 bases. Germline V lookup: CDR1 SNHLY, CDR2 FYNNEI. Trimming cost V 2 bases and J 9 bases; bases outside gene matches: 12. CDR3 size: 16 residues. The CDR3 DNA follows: TGTGCCAGCAGTGAATTTCGGGGGGACAGGCGTAGGCCCCAGCATTTT. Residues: CASSEFRGDRRRPQHF. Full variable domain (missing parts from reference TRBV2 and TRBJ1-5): EPEVTQTPSHQVTQMGQEVILRCVPISNHLYFYWYRQILGQKVEFLVSFYNNEISEKSEIFDDQFSVERPDGSNFTLKIRSTKLEDSAMYFCASSEFRGDRRRPQHFGDGTRLSIL.

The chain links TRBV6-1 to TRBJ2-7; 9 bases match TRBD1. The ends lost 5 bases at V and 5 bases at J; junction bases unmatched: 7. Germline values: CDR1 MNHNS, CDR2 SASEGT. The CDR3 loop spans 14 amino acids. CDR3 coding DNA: TGTGCCAGCAGTCCGGGACAGGGTCGGGACGAGCAGTACTTC. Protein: CASSPGQGRDEQYF.

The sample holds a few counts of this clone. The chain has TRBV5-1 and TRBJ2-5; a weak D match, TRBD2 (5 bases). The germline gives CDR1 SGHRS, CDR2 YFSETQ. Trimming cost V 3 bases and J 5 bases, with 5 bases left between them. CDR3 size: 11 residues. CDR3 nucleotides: TGCGCCAGCAGCTGGGAGGAGACCCAGTACTTC. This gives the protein CASSWEETQYF.

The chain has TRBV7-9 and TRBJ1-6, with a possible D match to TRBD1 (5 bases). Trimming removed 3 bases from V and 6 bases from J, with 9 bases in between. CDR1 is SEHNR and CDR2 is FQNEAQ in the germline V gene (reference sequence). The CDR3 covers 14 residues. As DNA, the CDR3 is TGTGCCAGCAGCTTTCAGGGTGGTAATTCACCCCTCCACTTT. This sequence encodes CASSFQGGNSPLHF.

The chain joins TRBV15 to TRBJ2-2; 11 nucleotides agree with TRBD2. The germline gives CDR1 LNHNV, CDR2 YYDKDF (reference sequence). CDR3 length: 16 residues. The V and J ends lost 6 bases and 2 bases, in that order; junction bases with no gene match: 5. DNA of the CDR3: TGTGCCACCAGACCTAGCGGGGGGCTAAACACCGGGGAGCTGTTTTTT. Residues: CATRPSGGLNTGELFF.

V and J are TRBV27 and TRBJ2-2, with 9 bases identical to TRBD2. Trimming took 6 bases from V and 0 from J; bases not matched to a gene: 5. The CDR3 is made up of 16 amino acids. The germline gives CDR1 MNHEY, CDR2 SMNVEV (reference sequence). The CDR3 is CASSLRLAANTGELFF. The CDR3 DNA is TGTGCCAGCAGCCTAAGACTAGCGGCGAACACCGGGGAGCTGTTTTTT.

Here the CDR3 DNA reads TGTGCCACAAAGGGGGCCGAATGGCAAGAGACCCAGTACTTC. Residues: CATKGAEWQETQYF. This chain joins TRBV27 and TRBJ2-5; 7 bases are shared with TRBD1. V shed 10 bases, J shed 2 bases, and the junction held 10 bases outside the gene matches. This CDR3 spans 14 amino acids. From germline, CDR1 is MNHEY and CDR2 SMNVEV (reference sequence).

The CDR3 reads CASSPGQFTGELFF. Written as DNA, the CDR3 is TGCGCCAGCAGCCCGGGACAGTTCACCGGGGAGCTGTTTTTT. This sequence joins TRBV4-3 and TRBJ2-2; TRBD1 matches 7 bases. After removal of 4 bases from V and 4 bases from J, the junction contained 3 bases not matched to a gene. CDR1 is LGHNA, CDR2 YSLEER, per germline. The CDR3 contains 14 residues.

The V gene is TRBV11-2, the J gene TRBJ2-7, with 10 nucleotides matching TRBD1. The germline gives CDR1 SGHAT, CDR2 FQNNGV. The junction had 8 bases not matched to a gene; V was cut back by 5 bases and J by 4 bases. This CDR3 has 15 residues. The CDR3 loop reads CASSDRGLRLYEQYF. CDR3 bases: TGTGCCAGCAGCGACAGGGGGCTACGGCTTTACGAGCAGTACTTC.

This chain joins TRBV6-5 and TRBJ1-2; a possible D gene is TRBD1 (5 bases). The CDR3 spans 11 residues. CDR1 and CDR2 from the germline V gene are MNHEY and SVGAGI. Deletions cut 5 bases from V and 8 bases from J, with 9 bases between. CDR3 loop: CASSAGYGYTF. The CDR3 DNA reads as TGTGCCAGCAGTGCAGGGTACGGCTACACCTTC.

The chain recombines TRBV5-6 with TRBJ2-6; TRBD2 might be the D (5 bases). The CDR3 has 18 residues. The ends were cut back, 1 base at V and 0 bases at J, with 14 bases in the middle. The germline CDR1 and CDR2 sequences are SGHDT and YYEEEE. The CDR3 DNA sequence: TGTGCCAGCAGCTTGTTGACCGGGGTGAACTCTGGGGCCAACGTCCTGACTTTC. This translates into CASSLLTGVNSGANVLTF. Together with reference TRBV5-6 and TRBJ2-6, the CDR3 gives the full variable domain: DAGVTQSPTHLIKTRGQQVTLRCSPKSGHDTVSWYQQALGQGPQFIFQYYEEEERQRGNFPDRFSGHQFPNYSSELNVNALLLGDSALYLCASSLLTGVNSGANVLTFGAGSRLTVL.

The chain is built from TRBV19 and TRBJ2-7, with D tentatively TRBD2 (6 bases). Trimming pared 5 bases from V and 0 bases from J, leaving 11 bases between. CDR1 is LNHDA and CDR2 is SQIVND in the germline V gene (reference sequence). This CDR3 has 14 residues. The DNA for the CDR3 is TGTGCCAGTAGTCAGGAGGGCCGCTCCTACGAGCAGTACTTC. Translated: CASSQEGRSYEQYF.

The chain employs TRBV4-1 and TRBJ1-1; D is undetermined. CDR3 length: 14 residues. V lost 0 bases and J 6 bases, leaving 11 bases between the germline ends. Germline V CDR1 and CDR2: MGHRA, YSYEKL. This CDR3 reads CASSQDLSVPEAFF. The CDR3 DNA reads TGCGCCAGCAGCCAAGATCTGTCGGTGCCTGAAGCTTTCTTT.

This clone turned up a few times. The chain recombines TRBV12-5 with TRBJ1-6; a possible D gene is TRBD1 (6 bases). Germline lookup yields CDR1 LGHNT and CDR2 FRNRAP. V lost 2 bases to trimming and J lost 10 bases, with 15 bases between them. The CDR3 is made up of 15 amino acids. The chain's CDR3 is CASGLIGGQRSPLHF. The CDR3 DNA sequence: TGTGCTAGTGGTTTGATCGGGGGGCAGCGGTCACCCCTCCACTTT.

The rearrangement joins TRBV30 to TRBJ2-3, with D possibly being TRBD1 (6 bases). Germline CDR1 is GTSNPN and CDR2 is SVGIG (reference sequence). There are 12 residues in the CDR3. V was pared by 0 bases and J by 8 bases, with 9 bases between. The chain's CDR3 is CAWSVRGGTQYF. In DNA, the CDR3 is TGTGCCTGGAGTGTACGAGGGGGTACGCAGTATTTT.

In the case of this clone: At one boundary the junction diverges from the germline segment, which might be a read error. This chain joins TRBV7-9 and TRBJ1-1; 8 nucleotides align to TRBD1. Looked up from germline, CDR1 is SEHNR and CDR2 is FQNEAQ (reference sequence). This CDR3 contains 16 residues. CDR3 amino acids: CSSSFTGTGLNTEAFF. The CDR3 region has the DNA TGTTCCAGCAGCTTTACCGGGACAGGACTGAACACTGAAGCTTTCTTT. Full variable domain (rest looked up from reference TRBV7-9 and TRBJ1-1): DTGVSQNPRHKITKRGQNVTFRCDPISEHNRLYWYRQTLGQGPEFLTYFQNEAQLEKSRLLSDRFSAERPKGSFSTLEIQRTEQGDSAMYLCSSSFTGTGLNTEAFFGQGTRLTVV.

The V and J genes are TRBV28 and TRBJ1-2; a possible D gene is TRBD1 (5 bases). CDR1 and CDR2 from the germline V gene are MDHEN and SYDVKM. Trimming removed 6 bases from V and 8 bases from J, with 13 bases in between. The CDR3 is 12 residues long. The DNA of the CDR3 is TGTGCCAGCAGCCTTCAGGGATACGGCTACACCTTC. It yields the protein CASSLQGYGYTF.

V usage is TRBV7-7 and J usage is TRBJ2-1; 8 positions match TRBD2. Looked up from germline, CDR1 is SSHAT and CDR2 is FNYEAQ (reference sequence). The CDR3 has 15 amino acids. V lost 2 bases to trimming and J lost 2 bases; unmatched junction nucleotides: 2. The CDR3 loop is CASSLKAGAYNEQFF. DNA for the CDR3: TGTGCCAGCAGCTTAAAAGCGGGAGCCTACAATGAGCAGTTCTTC.

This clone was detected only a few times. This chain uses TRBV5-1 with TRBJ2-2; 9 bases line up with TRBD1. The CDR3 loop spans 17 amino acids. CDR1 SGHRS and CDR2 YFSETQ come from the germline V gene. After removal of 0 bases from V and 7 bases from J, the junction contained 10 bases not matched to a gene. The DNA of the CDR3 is TGCGCCAGCAGCTTGGCCCCGGGACAGGGAGTTGACGGGGAGCTGTTTTTT. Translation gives CASSLAPGQGVDGELFF.